The 26 T cell receptor beta chains below were found in one sample sequenced in a study of persistence of HIV-infected CD4 T cells (dated by TCRdb to 2018 to 2021). The immunoSEQ hsTCRB assay version 4, run in survey mode, was used to sequence TCRbeta repertoires from genomic DNA. TCRdb obtained this table from immuneACCESS and retained in-frame rearrangements with V and J assigned. These tables miss some clones; where compared with another copy, unresolved V genes account for less than half of the shortfall, and the remainder is unexplained. This sample has approximately 45,000 clones in its table, and around 90% of those were observed once. 0.45% to 0.5% of the sample is taken by the ten largest. What this sample's treatment or condition label stands for: suppressive antiretroviral therapy. Cells were stimulated with anti-CD3/anti-CD28 magnetic beads as a nonspecific positive control representing the CD4+ T cell repertoire. Sorting of responding CD4+ T cells was based on upregulation of both CD40 ligand and CD69.

Which antigens these TCRs recognize remains unknown. Sequenced here: CD4+ T cells sorted from PBMCs after approximately 19-hour stimulation, sampled from a patient who received antiretroviral therapy. Interpreted using the paper, the cell subset or site label stands for: CD40L+CD69+ CD4 T cells responding to anti-CD3/anti-CD28 beads, representing the overall repertoire. The receptors derive from an adult woman with HIV who was CMV-seropositive.

This chain uses TRBV10-3 with TRBJ1-6; no reliable D call. Trimming pared 0 bases from V and 6 bases from J, leaving 9 bases between. The CDR3 length is 15 residues. Germline V gives CDR1 ENHRY, CDR2 SYGVKD. CDR3 protein: CAISESGGGNSPLHF. CDR3 DNA sequence: TGTGCCATCAGTGAGTCCGGAGGTGGTAATTCACCCCTCCACTTT.

This rearrangement joins TRBV4-2 to TRBJ1-1; no reliable D call. The CDR3 totals 15 residues. Germline values: CDR1 LGHNA, CDR2 YNFKEQ. V was clipped by 3 bases and J by 9 bases, with 20 bases between them. CDR3 sequence: CASSHPPGGKEQAFF. CDR3 nucleotides: TGTGCCAGCAGCCATCCTCCCGGAGGAAAGGAGCAAGCTTTCTTT.

This sequence joins TRBV29-1 and TRBJ2-7; 7 bases map to TRBD1. The V gene end was trimmed by 7 bases and the J gene end by 6 bases; junction bases not matched to a gene: 12. Germline V gene sequence: CDR1 SQVTM, CDR2 ANQGSEA. The CDR3 contains 13 residues. The CDR3 spells CSAVKTTGREQYF. The CDR3 DNA reads TGCAGCGCCGTGAAAACGACAGGGCGCGAGCAGTACTTC.

This chain joins TRBV10-1 and TRBJ2-1; 8 bases align to TRBD1. Germline CDR1 is WNHNN and CDR2 is SYGVQD (reference sequence). With V trimmed by 0 bases and J by 6 bases, 4 bases remained unmatched. The CDR3 is made up of 15 amino acids. The chain's CDR3 is CASSESVTGVNEQFF. In nucleotides, the CDR3 is TGCGCCAGCAGTGAGTCAGTGACAGGGGTCAATGAGCAGTTCTTC.

The chain recombines TRBV2 with TRBJ1-2; D might be TRBD1 (6 bases). Germline CDR1 reads SNHLY; CDR2 reads FYNNEI. This CDR3 spans 14 amino acids. Deletions cut 2 bases from V and 5 bases from J, with 12 bases between. The CDR3 loop is CASSERDRGYGYTF. In DNA form, the CDR3 reads TGTGCCAGCAGTGAAAGGGATAGGGGGTATGGCTACACCTTC.

The CDR3 coding sequence is TGTGCCAGGGAGAATGAGCAGTTCTTC. The encoded protein is CARENEQFF. The V and J genes are TRBV12-3 or TRBV12-4 and TRBJ2-1; D is unclear. The V gene lost 9 bases and the J gene lost 7 bases, with 4 bases spanning the gap. The CDR3 is made up of 9 amino acids.

This rearrangement joins TRBV27 to TRBJ1-1; 8 bases agree with TRBD1. J lost 4 bases, V lost 5 bases, and 6 bases had no gene match. Germline CDR1 MNHEY, CDR2 SMNVEV (reference sequence). CDR3 length equals 14 residues. The CDR3 DNA follows: TGTGCCAGCAGTCTCAGGGGGCGCGGCACTGAAGCTTTCTTT. Protein product: CASSLRGRGTEAFF.

This clone showed up just once. The chain recombines TRBV28 with TRBJ2-7; weak D call: TRBD1 (5 bases). Germline V gene sequence: CDR1 MDHEN, CDR2 SYDVKM. V was shortened by 2 bases and J by 6 bases, with 11 bases between the two germline ends. The CDR3 extends over 13 amino acids. This CDR3 is CASSLPGFGEQYF. The CDR3 region has the DNA TGTGCCAGCAGTTTACCAGGGTTCGGCGAGCAGTACTTC.

This chain uses TRBV28 with TRBJ1-4, with D uncertain. V was cut by 9 bases and J by 11 bases, with 19 bases left in between. This CDR3 comprises 13 residues. CDR1 and CDR2 (germline): MDHEN, SYDVKM. CDR3 nucleotide sequence: TGTGCCAGTTCCCGGGGTGGCCCAGAGAAACTGTTTTTT. Its translation: CASSRGGPEKLFF.

This chain connects TRBV12-3 or TRBV12-4 to TRBJ1-1; D unresolved. The V and J ends lost 3 bases and 4 bases respectively, with 6 bases between them. This CDR3 contains 12 residues. CDR3 protein: CASSFTGTEAFF. The CDR3 bases are TGTGCCAGCAGTTTTACGGGCACTGAAGCTTTCTTT.

The chain uses TRBV19 and TRBJ2-3; D may be TRBD2 (5 bases). V dropped 7 bases and J dropped 1 base, with 15 bases sitting between them. The CDR3 length is 15 residues. CDR1 and CDR2 (germline): LNHDA, SQIVND (reference sequence). CDR3 sequence (DNA): TGTGCCAGTATCAACCGCGGAGGAGGCACAGATACGCAGTATTTT. It is translated as CASINRGGGTDTQYF.

V is TRBV19 and J is TRBJ1-5; D is uncertain. V lost 5 bases to trimming and J lost 0 bases, with 14 bases between them. CDR1 and CDR2 (germline): LNHDA, SQIVND (reference sequence). This CDR3 has 16 amino acids. The CDR3 DNA follows: TGTGCCAGTAGTCTCTCGTGGCAGGTTAGCAATCAGCCCCAGCATTTT. Amino acids: CASSLSWQVSNQPQHF.

This chain joins TRBV5-6 and TRBJ2-2, with 10 bases fitting TRBD2. The length of the CDR3 is 17 residues. The trim removed 1 base at V and 1 base at J, leaving 4 bases unmatched. The germline V gene has CDR1 SGHDT and CDR2 YYEEEE. Written as DNA, the CDR3 is TGTGCCAGCAGCTTGATGGCTAGCGGGGGGAACACCGGGGAGCTGTTTTTT. The encoded protein is CASSLMASGGNTGELFF.

The chain employs TRBV2 and TRBJ2-5, with D possibly being TRBD1 (7 bases). Per germline, CDR1 SNHLY and CDR2 FYNNEI. V lost 2 bases and J 5 bases, leaving 12 bases between the germline ends. The CDR3 covers 14 residues. This chain's CDR3 is CASSEWAGGETQYF. In DNA, the CDR3 is TGTGCCAGCAGTGAATGGGCAGGGGGGGAGACCCAGTACTTC.

This clone was found a few times. J is TRBJ1-1 and V is TRBV2, with D unresolved. The CDR3 length is 13 residues. The germline V gene encodes CDR1 SNHLY and CDR2 FYNNEI. Trimming shortened V by 6 bases and J by 6 bases, and 14 bases separated the two germline ends. The CDR3 DNA reads TGTGCCAGCAGCAGGACTTCCCCCCCTGAAGCTTTCTTT. Its translation is CASSRTSPPEAFF.

The genes are TRBV7-2 and TRBJ1-4; D gene unclear. This CDR3 is built from 16 residues. Germline V gives CDR1 SGHTA, CDR2 FQGNSA. Trimming shortened V by 2 bases and J by 0 bases, and 10 bases separated the two germline ends. The CDR3 bases are TGTGCCAGCAGCTTACGCAGAGTTGCAACTAATGAAAAACTGTTTTTT. It codes for CASSLRRVATNEKLFF.

DNA of the CDR3: TGTGCCAGTAGTATAGGGGAACGGCTCTATAATTCACCCCTCCACTTT. It is translated as CASSIGERLYNSPLHF. The J gene is TRBJ1-6, the V gene TRBV19; unclear D gene. The germline gives CDR1 LNHDA, CDR2 SQIVND (reference sequence). The CDR3 loop spans 16 amino acids. Trimming shortened V by 1 base and J by 3 bases, and 10 bases separated the two germline ends.

The chain couples TRBV6-2 or TRBV6-3 to TRBJ2-5, with D uncertain. The CDR3 is made up of 13 amino acids. V lost 3 bases and J 5 bases, leaving 10 bases between the germline ends. From germline, CDR1 is MNHEY and CDR2 SVGEGT. CDR3 residues: CASSYRAGETQYF. The CDR3 coding sequence is TGTGCCAGCAGTTATAGGGCCGGCGAGACCCAGTACTTC.

This clone is a singleton in its sample. The chain has TRBV7-9 and TRBJ1-6; 10 bases line up with TRBD1. CDR1 SEHNR and CDR2 FQNEAQ come from the germline V gene (reference sequence). Losses at the gene ends were 5 bases for V and 10 bases for J; bases not matched to a gene: 8. The length of the CDR3 is 15 residues. CDR3 in DNA: TGTGCCAGCAGCGCCTGGACAGGGGGTGGCTCACCCCTCCACTTT. Amino acids: CASSAWTGGGSPLHF.

The chain recombines TRBV30 with TRBJ2-5; TRBD2 matches at 7 bases. From germline, CDR1 is GTSNPN and CDR2 SVGIG (reference sequence). The junction had 10 bases not matched to a gene; V was cut back by 1 base and J by 5 bases. The length of the CDR3 is 15 residues. Here the CDR3 DNA reads TGTGCCTGGAGTGAGCTAAGCGGGGATGCGGAGACCCAGTACTTC. Amino acids: CAWSELSGDAETQYF.

This rearrangement joins TRBV7-9 to TRBJ1-1; 9 positions match TRBD1. V trimming: 8 bases; J trimming: 0 bases; junction bases outside the gene matches: 7. The germline CDR1 and CDR2 sequences are SEHNR and FQNEAQ (reference sequence). This CDR3 comprises 15 residues. For the CDR3, the DNA is TGTGCCAGCGGACGGGACAGGGAGATGAACACTGAAGCTTTCTTT. It specifies CASGRDREMNTEAFF.

The chain couples TRBV25-1 to TRBJ1-2; D is uncertain. CDR1 is MGHDK and CDR2 is SYGVNS in the germline V gene. CDR3 length equals 13 residues. V lost 2 bases, J lost 7 bases, and 11 bases lay in between. For the CDR3, the DNA is TGTGCCAGCAGTGAACAGGTTTTGGGTGGCTACACCTTC. This translates into CASSEQVLGGYTF.

The chain couples TRBV5-1 to TRBJ1-5; 7 nucleotides match TRBD1. The germline CDR1 and CDR2 sequences are SGHRS and YFSETQ. The CDR3 sequence is 14 residues long. The ends lost 3 bases at V and 2 bases at J; junction bases unmatched: 2. CDR3 sequence: CASSSGQGNQPQHF. As DNA, the CDR3 is TGCGCCAGCAGCTCCGGACAGGGCAATCAGCCCCAGCATTTT.

The chain is built from TRBV19 and TRBJ2-5; D remains ambiguous. The CDR3 has 14 amino acids. The V and J ends lost 3 bases and 0 bases respectively, with 8 bases between them. Germline V gene lookup returns CDR1 LNHDA and CDR2 SQIVND (reference sequence). CDR3: CASSMREYQETQYF. CDR3 in DNA: TGTGCCAGTAGTATGAGAGAGTACCAAGAGACCCAGTACTTC.

V is TRBV14 and J is TRBJ2-5; unclear D gene. Germline V gene sequence: CDR1 SGHDN, CDR2 FVKESK. The V and J ends lost 1 base and 4 bases respectively, with 10 bases between them. The CDR3 is 14 amino acids. CDR3 in DNA: TGTGCCAGCAGCCAAGGCCACAGAGGAGAGACCCAGTACTTC. It yields the protein CASSQGHRGETQYF.

The rearrangement links TRBV29-1 to TRBJ1-2, with D uncertain. CDR3 length: 13 residues. V was shortened by 5 bases and J by 6 bases, with 16 bases between the two germline ends. CDR1 is SQVTM and CDR2 is ANQGSEA in the germline V gene. The CDR3 DNA sequence: TGCAGCGTTCAGGACGCGGTTTTAAATGGCTACACCTTC. Its translation: CSVQDAVLNGYTF.